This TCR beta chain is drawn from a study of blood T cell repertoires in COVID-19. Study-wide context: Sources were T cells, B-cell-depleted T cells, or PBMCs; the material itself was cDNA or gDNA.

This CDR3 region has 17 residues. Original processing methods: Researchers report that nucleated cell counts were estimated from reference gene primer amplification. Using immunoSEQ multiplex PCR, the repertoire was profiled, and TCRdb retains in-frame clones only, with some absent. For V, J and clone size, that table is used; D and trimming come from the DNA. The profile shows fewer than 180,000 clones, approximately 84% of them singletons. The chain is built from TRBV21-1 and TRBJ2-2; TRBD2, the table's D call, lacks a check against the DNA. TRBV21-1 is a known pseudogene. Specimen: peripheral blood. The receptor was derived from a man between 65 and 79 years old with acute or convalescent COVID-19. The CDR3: CASSKGTSGVNTGELFF. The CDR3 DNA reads TGTGCCAGCAGCAAGGGGACTAGCGGTGTGAACACCGGGGAGCTGTTTTTT.